This entry lists 30 T cell receptor beta chains sequenced from one sample in a study of blood T cell repertoires in COVID-19. Repertoires were generated with immunoSEQ multiplex PCR, while TCRdb's copy carries only in-frame clones and drops some. This sample carries around 70,000 clones, roughly 87% of them seen once, and the ten largest clones take 29%. Material for sequencing was peripheral blood. The source is a woman of 80 years or more with active or convalescent COVID-19.

This clone showed up just once. Other DNA sequences in this sample translate to the same CDR3. This chain connects TRBV18 to TRBJ1-5; D is possibly TRBD1 (6 bases). CDR3 length: 15 amino acids. With 3 bases removed from V and 2 bases from J, the gap between germline ends came to 11 bases. CDR1 and CDR2 from the germline V gene are KGHSH and LQKENI. CDR3 residues: CASSPPGEGNQPQHF. The CDR3 bases are TGTGCCAGCTCACCGCCAGGGGAAGGCAATCAGCCCCAGCATTTT.

The rearrangement uses TRBV9 and TRBJ1-2; D is unclear. This CDR3 is 12 amino acids long. In germline, CDR1 is SGDLS, CDR2 YYNGEE. V was pared by 1 base and J by 8 bases, with 9 bases between. This chain's CDR3 is CASSVSSGGYTF. CDR3 nucleotide sequence: TGTGCCAGCAGCGTATCTTCTGGCGGCTACACCTTC.

J is TRBJ1-2 and V is TRBV7-2; TRBD1 aligns across 8 bases. The V gene end was trimmed by 5 bases and the J gene end by 5 bases; junction bases not matched to a gene: 4. Per germline, CDR1 SGHTA and CDR2 FQGNSA. The CDR3 is made up of 13 amino acids. CDR3 coding DNA: TGTGCCAGCAGCCGGACAGGGAATTATGGCTACACCTTC. Translated, it gives CASSRTGNYGYTF.

The chain recombines TRBV9 with TRBJ2-3, with a possible D match to TRBD1 (5 bases). CDR1 and CDR2 (germline): SGDLS, YYNGEE. The CDR3 spans 14 residues. V was clipped by 3 bases and J by 5 bases, with 13 bases between them. The CDR3 sequence: CASSGLTAIDTQYF. In nucleotides, the CDR3 is TGTGCCAGCAGCGGCCTGACAGCGATAGATACGCAGTATTTT.

The rearrangement links TRBV9 to TRBJ2-5; the D gene is possibly TRBD1 (6 bases). CDR3 length equals 13 residues. Per germline, CDR1 SGDLS and CDR2 YYNGEE. Deletions cut 1 base from V and 3 bases from J, with 7 bases between. The CDR3 spells CASSVRQEETQYF. The CDR3 region has the DNA TGTGCCAGCAGCGTAAGACAGGAAGAGACCCAGTACTTC.

This clone came up a few times. V gene TRBV13 combines with J gene TRBJ2-1, with 7 nucleotides matching TRBD2. The CDR3 extends over 15 amino acids. With 5 bases clipped from V and 2 bases from J, the junction kept 6 bases outside the gene matches. Per the germline V gene, CDR1 is PRHDT and CDR2 is FYEKMQ (reference sequence). The chain's CDR3 is CASSPSGVTYNEQFF. CDR3 sequence (DNA): TGTGCCAGCAGCCCAAGCGGGGTTACCTACAATGAGCAGTTCTTC.

This chain uses TRBV3-1 (or the pseudogene TRBV3-2) with TRBJ1-3; D is undetermined. CDR3 length: 13 residues. V shed 3 bases and J shed 4 bases, with 7 bases lying between them. Germline V gene data show CDR1 as LGHDT and CDR2 as YNNKEL (reference sequence). The CDR3 loop reads CASSQRSGNTIYF. Written as DNA, the CDR3 is TGTGCCAGCAGCCAGAGGTCGGGAAACACCATATATTTT.

This chain uses TRBV4-3 with TRBJ1-2, with no clear D. V lost 2 bases to trimming and J lost 5 bases, with 15 bases between them. From germline, CDR1 is LGHNA and CDR2 YSLEER. The CDR3 sequence is 15 residues long. The CDR3 nucleotides are TGCGCCAGCAGCCAAAATCTCCGGGAGCGTTATGGCTACACCTTC. It is translated as CASSQNLRERYGYTF.

The chain combines TRBV7-2 with TRBJ2-5; 10 bases map to TRBD2. Germline V lookup: CDR1 SGHTA, CDR2 FQGNSA. CDR3 length: 17 amino acids. Losses at the gene ends were 2 bases for V and 5 bases for J; bases not matched to a gene: 11. CDR3 residues: CASSLHQSGGAGETQYF. DNA for the CDR3: TGTGCCAGCAGCTTACACCAAAGCGGGGGGGCCGGGGAGACCCAGTACTTC.

J is TRBJ2-2 and V is TRBV25-1; tentatively, D is TRBD1 (6 bases). Trimming took off 2 bases at V and 5 bases at J, with 9 bases between the two ends. Germline CDR1 MGHDK, CDR2 SYGVNS. The CDR3 contains 14 residues. The CDR3 DNA follows: TGTGCCAGCAGTGAACAGGGGCGGACCGGGGAGCTGTTTTTT. Encoded protein: CASSEQGRTGELFF.

The rearrangement uses TRBV6-5 and TRBJ2-1; the match to TRBD1 covers 7 bases. V lost 6 bases, J lost 6 bases, and 8 bases stayed unmatched. The germline gives CDR1 MNHEY, CDR2 SVGAGI. CDR3 length: 14 amino acids. The CDR3 sequence is CASSQTGFPNEQFF. The CDR3 nucleotides are TGTGCCAGCAGCCAGACAGGGTTTCCCAATGAGCAGTTCTTC.

The J gene is TRBJ2-7, the V gene TRBV20-1, with unresolved D. V was trimmed by 0 bases and J by 2 bases, leaving 2 bases between them. CDR1 and CDR2 from the germline V gene are DFQATT and SNEGSKA (reference sequence). The CDR3 consists of 11 residues. The CDR3, as DNA: TGCAGTGCTAGAGATACCTACGAGCAGTACTTC. Its translation: CSARDTYEQYF.

The V call is TRBV4-1, the J call TRBJ2-7, with 10 bases that match TRBD2. Losses at the gene ends were 0 bases for V and 4 bases for J; bases not matched to a gene: 12. The CDR3 length is 18 residues. CDR1 is MGHRA and CDR2 is YSYEKL in the germline V gene. The CDR3: CASSQDAIAGGLSYEQYF. CDR3 coding DNA: TGCGCCAGCAGCCAAGATGCGATAGCGGGGGGCCTATCGTACGAGCAGTACTTC.

V and J are TRBV5-5 and TRBJ1-3; 10 nucleotides agree with TRBD1. The CDR3 contains 14 residues. V was pared by 5 bases and J by 4 bases, with 3 bases of the junction left unmatched. Germline assignment: CDR1 SGHKS and CDR2 YYEKEE (reference sequence). As DNA, the CDR3 is TGTGCCAGCAGGAGACAGGGGGCGGGAAACACCATATATTTT. Translation gives CASRRQGAGNTIYF. The full variable domain, completed using reference TRBV5-5 and TRBJ1-3, is DAGVTQSPTHLIKTRGQQVTLRCSPISGHKSVSWYQQVLGQGPQFIFQYYEKEERGRGNFPDRFSARQFPNYSSELNVNALLLGDSALYLCASRRQGAGNTIYFGEGSWLTVV.

V gene TRBV6-5 combines with J gene TRBJ2-1, with 14 bases lining up with TRBD2. This CDR3 has 15 amino acids. Germline V CDR1 and CDR2: MNHEY, SVGAGI. With 6 bases clipped from V and 7 bases from J, the junction kept 5 bases outside the gene matches. DNA for the CDR3: TGTGCCAGCAGAGGACTAGCGGGGGGCGAAAATGAGCAGTTCTTC. Amino acid sequence: CASRGLAGGENEQFF.

This chain connects TRBV19 to TRBJ1-4; maybe TRBD1 (6 bases). Trimming shortened V by 5 bases and J by 5 bases, and 21 bases separated the two germline ends. The length of the CDR3 is 17 residues. Germline V gives CDR1 LNHDA, CDR2 SQIVND (reference sequence). The CDR3 coding sequence is TGTGCCAGTAGTGAAGGGGACACGTTTCGCCCAAATGAAAAACTGTTTTTT. Translated, it gives CASSEGDTFRPNEKLFF.

This sequence joins TRBV4-3 and TRBJ1-2; 7 nucleotides agree with TRBD1. V dropped 0 bases and J dropped 7; count of bases not matched to a gene: 8. The CDR3 consists of 15 residues. Looked up from germline, CDR1 is LGHNA and CDR2 is YSLEER. The CDR3 nucleotides read TGCGCCAGCAGCCAAGATCTTTCACAGGGGTTTGGCTACACCTTC. The encoded protein is CASSQDLSQGFGYTF.

This sequence joins TRBV4-3 and TRBJ1-2; 7 nucleotides match TRBD1. Germline CDR1 LGHNA, CDR2 YSLEER. The CDR3 loop spans 15 amino acids. With V trimmed by 3 bases and J by 6 bases, 10 bases remained unmatched. The CDR3 region has the DNA TGCGCCAGCAGCCAGGGACAGTTTTTTGACAATGGCTACACCTTC. Its translation is CASSQGQFFDNGYTF.

The chain links TRBV29-1 to TRBJ2-7; possible D gene TRBD1, 5 bases. Trimming removed 6 bases at V and 2 bases at J, with 17 bases between. Germline V lookup: CDR1 SQVTM, CDR2 ANQGSEA. CDR3 length: 14 residues. The CDR3 sequence: CSVVLKQVPYEQYF. CDR3 sequence (DNA): TGCAGCGTAGTCCTTAAACAGGTTCCCTACGAGCAGTACTTC.

CDR3 sequence reads: CASSFTGTKNIQYF. DNA for the CDR3: TGTGCCAGTAGTTTCACGGGGACCAAAAACATTCAGTACTTC. This chain connects TRBV19 to TRBJ2-4, with D tentatively TRBD2 (5 bases). Trimming cost V 5 bases and J 2 bases, with 10 bases left between them. Per germline, CDR1 LNHDA and CDR2 SQIVND (reference sequence). This CDR3 comprises 14 residues. Full variable domain (rest looked up from reference TRBV19 and TRBJ2-4): DGGITQSPKYLFRKEGQNVTLSCEQNLNHDAMYWYRQDPGQGLRLIYYSQIVNDFQKGDIAEGYSVSREKKESFPLTVTSAQKNPTAFYLCASSFTGTKNIQYFGAGTRLSVL.

The chain links TRBV10-3 to TRBJ2-3; 10 bases line up with TRBD2. CDR1 is ENHRY and CDR2 is SYGVKD in the germline V gene. V was pared by 10 bases and J by 2 bases, with 12 bases of the junction left unmatched. This CDR3 is 16 amino acids long. CDR3 DNA: TGTGCCACCCAGAGAACTAGCGGGACTTACACAGATACGCAGTATTTT. This codes for CATQRTSGTYTDTQYF.

This rearrangement joins TRBV7-8 to TRBJ2-5; D is possibly TRBD1 (6 bases). CDR1 is SGHVS, CDR2 FQNEAQ, per germline. The CDR3 is 17 residues long. V was trimmed by 1 base and J by 5 bases, leaving 20 bases between them. The CDR3 sequence is CASSLEGDRRIGETQYF. As DNA, the CDR3 is TGTGCCAGCAGCTTAGAGGGGGATCGAAGAATAGGGGAGACCCAGTACTTC.

This clone was counted a single time. CDR3 sequence: CASSLGPTRGEQFF. CDR3 sequence (DNA): TGTGCCAGCAGCTTAGGCCCTACTAGAGGCGAGCAGTTCTTC. The chain employs TRBV11-2 and TRBJ2-1, with D maybe TRBD2 (5 bases). Trimming took off 1 base at V and 10 bases at J, with 14 bases between the two ends. CDR1 is SGHAT and CDR2 is FQNNGV in the germline V gene. This CDR3 spans 14 amino acids.

The genes are TRBV4-3 and TRBJ1-2; 10 nucleotides agree with TRBD1. The CDR3 runs 14 residues. Trimming at V came to 4 bases and at J to 4 bases, leaving 3 bases not matched to a gene. CDR1 and CDR2 (germline): LGHNA, YSLEER. Here the CDR3 reads CASSRRTGGYGYTF. Here the CDR3 DNA reads TGCGCCAGCAGCCGGAGGACAGGGGGCTATGGCTACACCTTC.

This chain connects TRBV28 to TRBJ2-5, with 9 bases lining up with TRBD1. Per germline, CDR1 MDHEN and CDR2 SYDVKM. V trimming: 4 bases; J trimming: 4 bases; junction bases outside the gene matches: 10. CDR3 length: 16 amino acids. CDR3 sequence: CASSYYRDRASETQYF. In DNA form, the CDR3 reads TGTGCCAGCAGTTATTACCGGGACAGGGCATCAGAGACCCAGTACTTC.

The chain joins TRBV6-6 to TRBJ1-1; D is possibly TRBD1 (5 bases). CDR1 and CDR2 (germline): MNHNY, SVGAGI (reference sequence). This CDR3 is built from 11 residues. The V gene lost 1 base and the J gene lost 13 bases, with 10 bases spanning the gap. The DNA of the CDR3 is TGTGCCAGCAGTTACTTGGGGGGGGGTTTCTTT. This translates into CASSYLGGGFF.

The chain couples TRBV11-1 to TRBJ1-6, with 10 bases matching TRBD1. The junction had 4 bases not matched to a gene; V was cut back by 2 bases and J by 9 bases. Germline V gives CDR1 SGHAT, CDR2 FQDESV (reference sequence). The CDR3 has 15 amino acids. For the CDR3, the DNA is TGTGCCAGCAGCTTAACGGGACAGGGGAGTTCACCCCTCCACTTT. It translates to CASSLTGQGSSPLHF.

In nucleotides, the CDR3 is TGTGCCAGCAGTTACTCGGGCAGAATCTATGGCTACACCTTC. Translation: CASSYSGRIYGYTF. The chain carries TRBV6-5 and TRBJ1-2; D is unclear. The CDR3 consists of 14 residues. Trimming left V 0 bases short and J 4 bases short, with 9 bases between. The V gene's germline CDR1 is MNHEY and CDR2 SVGAGI.

J is TRBJ2-3 and V is TRBV5-1; TRBD2 aligns across 8 bases. This CDR3 has 15 amino acids. The germline V gene encodes CDR1 SGHRS and CDR2 YFSETQ. The V and J ends lost 0 bases and 3 bases, in that order; junction bases with no gene match: 3. The DNA for the CDR3 is TGCGCCAGCAGCTTGGCCGGGGGGGTGACAGATACGCAGTATTTT. Protein product: CASSLAGGVTDTQYF.

A few counts support this clone. The gene calls are TRBV6-5 and TRBJ1-6; weak D call: TRBD1 (5 bases). The CDR3 is made up of 15 amino acids. The germline CDR1 and CDR2 sequences are MNHEY and SVGAGI. V lost 5 bases to trimming and J lost 9 bases, with 17 bases between them. CDR3 sequence reads: CASSPPGVSISPLHF. DNA of the CDR3: TGTGCCAGCAGTCCACCGGGGGTTTCAATTTCACCCCTCCACTTT.